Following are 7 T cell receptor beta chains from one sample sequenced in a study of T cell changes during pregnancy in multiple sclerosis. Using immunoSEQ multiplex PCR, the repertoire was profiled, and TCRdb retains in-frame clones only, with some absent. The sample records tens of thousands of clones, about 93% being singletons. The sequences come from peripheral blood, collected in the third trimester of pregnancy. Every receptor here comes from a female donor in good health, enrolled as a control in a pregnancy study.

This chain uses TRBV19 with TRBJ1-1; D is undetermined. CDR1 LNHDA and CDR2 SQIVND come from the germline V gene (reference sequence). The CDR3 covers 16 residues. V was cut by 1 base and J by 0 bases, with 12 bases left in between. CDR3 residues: CASSIGWRRMNTEAFF. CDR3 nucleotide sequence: TGTGCCAGTAGTATAGGTTGGAGACGAATGAACACTGAAGCTTTCTTT.

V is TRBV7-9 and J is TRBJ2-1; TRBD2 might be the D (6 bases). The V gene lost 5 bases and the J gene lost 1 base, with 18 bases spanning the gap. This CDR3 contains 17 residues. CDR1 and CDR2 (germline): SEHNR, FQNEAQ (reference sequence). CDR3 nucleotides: TGTGCCAGCAGCCCAATCCCGAAGGCGGGATCCTACAATGAGCAGTTCTTC. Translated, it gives CASSPIPKAGSYNEQFF.

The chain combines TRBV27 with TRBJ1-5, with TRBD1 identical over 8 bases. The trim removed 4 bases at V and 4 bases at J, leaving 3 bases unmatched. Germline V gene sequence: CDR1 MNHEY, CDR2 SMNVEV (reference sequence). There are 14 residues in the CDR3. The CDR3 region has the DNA TGTGCCAGCAGTTCCACAGGGGGGAATCAGCCCCAGCATTTT. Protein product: CASSSTGGNQPQHF.

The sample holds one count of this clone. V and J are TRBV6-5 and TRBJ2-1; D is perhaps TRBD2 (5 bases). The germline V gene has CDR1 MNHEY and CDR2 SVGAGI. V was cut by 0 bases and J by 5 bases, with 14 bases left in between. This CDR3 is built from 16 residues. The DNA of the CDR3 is TGTGCCAGCAGTTACTCAGTGGGAGAGGTAAACAATGAGCAGTTCTTC. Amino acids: CASSYSVGEVNNEQFF.

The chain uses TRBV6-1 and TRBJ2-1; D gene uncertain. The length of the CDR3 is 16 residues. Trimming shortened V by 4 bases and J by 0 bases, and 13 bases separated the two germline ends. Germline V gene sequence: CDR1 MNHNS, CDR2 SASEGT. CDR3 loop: CASSAQWSDSYNEQFF. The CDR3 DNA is TGTGCCAGCAGTGCCCAATGGAGCGACTCCTACAATGAGCAGTTCTTC.

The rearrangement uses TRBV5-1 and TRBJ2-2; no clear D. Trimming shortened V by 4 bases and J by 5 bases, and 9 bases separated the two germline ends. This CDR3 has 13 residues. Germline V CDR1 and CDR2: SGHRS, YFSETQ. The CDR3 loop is CASSNTVTGELFF. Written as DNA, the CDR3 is TGCGCCAGCAGCAATACGGTAACCGGGGAGCTGTTTTTT.

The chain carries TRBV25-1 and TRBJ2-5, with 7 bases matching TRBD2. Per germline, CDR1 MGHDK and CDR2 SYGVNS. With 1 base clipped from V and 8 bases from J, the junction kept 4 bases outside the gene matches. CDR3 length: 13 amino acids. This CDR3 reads CASSESPGGTQYF. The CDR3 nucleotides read TGTGCCAGCAGTGAATCCCCGGGAGGAACCCAGTACTTC.